The entry below describes one T cell receptor beta chain. This specimen belongs to a study of cytomegalovirus exposure and HLA in healthy donors. Some clones are missing from TCRdb's copy, which holds only in-frame ones; the method was immunoSEQ multiplex PCR. Among 140,000 or so clones listed, roughly nine tenths were seen once. CDR1 and CDR2 (germline): SGHNT, YYREEE (reference sequence). The CDR3 sequence is 14 residues long. Trimming removed 0 bases from V and 0 bases from J, with 5 bases in between. The TCR comes from a man aged 18 to 29 in good health and CMV-seronegative. V usage is TRBV5-4 and J usage is TRBJ2-3; D not certain. Sequenced material: PBMCs. This chain's CDR3 is CASSLGRSTDTQYF. The CDR3 nucleotides read TGTGCCAGCAGCTTGGGCAGAAGCACAGATACGCAGTATTTT.